Below, 6 T cell receptor beta chains from the same sample are listed, as sequenced in a study of shared clonotypes between healthy human individuals. Libraries were prepared by immunoSEQ multiplex PCR; TCRdb keeps only in-frame clonotypes and omits some of them. Among about 1 million clones, about 75% were seen once, and the ten largest hold over 1.3%. Specimen: memory CD4+ T cells sorted from blood. Stated subset: CD45RA-negative fraction. All receptors come from a young man in good health.

J is TRBJ2-4 and V is TRBV10-1; D gene ambiguous. The ends were cut back, 3 bases at V and 8 bases at J, with 11 bases in the middle. The CDR3 has 13 residues. The germline V gene encodes CDR1 WNHNN and CDR2 SYGVQD (reference sequence). This chain's CDR3 is CASSDHLEDIQYF. The CDR3 bases are TGCGCCAGCAGTGACCACCTAGAGGACATTCAGTACTTC.

The CDR3 spells CASSETSTSGGVEQYF. CDR3 bases: TGTGCCAGCAGTGAAACGTCGACTAGCGGGGGGGTTGAGCAGTACTTC. The chain is built from TRBV2 and TRBJ2-7, with 14 bases fitting TRBD2. CDR3 size: 16 residues. In germline, CDR1 is SNHLY, CDR2 FYNNEI. With V trimmed by 2 bases and J by 7 bases, 7 bases remained unmatched.

This clone came up many times. The same CDR3 arises from other DNA sequences in this sample as well. The chain is built from TRBV11-2 and TRBJ1-5, with D possibly matching TRBD1 (6 bases). The CDR3 is 13 amino acids. V shed 0 bases and J shed 7 bases, with 7 bases lying between them. The germline V gene encodes CDR1 SGHAT and CDR2 FQNNGV. Here the CDR3 DNA reads TGTGCCAGCAGCTTAGATCAGGGGCAGCCCCAGCATTTT. Its protein is CASSLDQGQPQHF.

This clone showed up just a few times. This chain uses TRBV28 with TRBJ1-6, with 7 nucleotides matching TRBD1. V lost 5 bases to trimming and J lost 8 bases; unmatched junction nucleotides: 15. Per germline, CDR1 MDHEN and CDR2 SYDVKM. CDR3 size: 17 residues. CDR3 region: CASSGDQQGSGDSPLHF. CDR3 coding DNA: TGTGCCAGCAGTGGCGACCAACAGGGGAGCGGGGATTCACCCCTCCACTTT.

CDR3 nucleotides: TGTGCCTGGAGCACGGCCACCGAGCAGTACTTC. Encoded protein: CAWSTATEQYF. The V call is TRBV30, the J call TRBJ2-7; the D is unclear. This CDR3 spans 11 amino acids. V lost 3 bases and J lost 6, with 9 bases in between. The germline V gene encodes CDR1 GTSNPN and CDR2 SVGIG (reference sequence). Full variable domain (remainder filled in from reference TRBV30 and TRBJ2-7): SQTIHQWPATLVQPVGSPLSLECTVEGTSNPNLYWYRQAAGRGLQLLFYSVGIGQISSEVPQNLSASRPQDRQFILSSKKLLLSDSGFYLCAWSTATEQYFGPGTRLTVT.

This clone has just a few counts. This chain uses TRBV5-8 with TRBJ2-1; D ambiguous. V lost 1 base and J 7 bases, leaving 15 bases between the germline ends. Germline V gene sequence: CDR1 SGHTS, CDR2 YDEGEE. The CDR3 length is 15 residues. This CDR3 reads CASSLLGISRNEQFF. CDR3 sequence (DNA): TGTGCCAGCAGCTTGCTTGGAATTAGTCGGAATGAGCAGTTCTTC.